This T cell receptor beta chain was retrieved from a study of blood T cell repertoires in COVID-19. The CDR3 has 16 residues. Germline values: CDR1 SNHLY, CDR2 FYNNEI. Trimming removed 6 bases from V and 6 bases from J, with 21 bases in between. The data were produced by immunoSEQ multiplex PCR, yet TCRdb's version contains in-frame clones alone and is incomplete. The sample holds about 290,000 clones, under 90% seen once. What was sequenced was peripheral blood. The chain joins TRBV2 to TRBJ1-5; D possibly corresponds to TRBD1 (5 bases). The sequence derives from a woman aged 25 to 39 with COVID-19, enrolled during active disease. CDR3 loop: CASSASTDSFGQPQHF. The CDR3 DNA reads as TGTGCCAGCAGCGCTTCCACAGACAGTTTCGGTCAGCCCCAGCATTTT.